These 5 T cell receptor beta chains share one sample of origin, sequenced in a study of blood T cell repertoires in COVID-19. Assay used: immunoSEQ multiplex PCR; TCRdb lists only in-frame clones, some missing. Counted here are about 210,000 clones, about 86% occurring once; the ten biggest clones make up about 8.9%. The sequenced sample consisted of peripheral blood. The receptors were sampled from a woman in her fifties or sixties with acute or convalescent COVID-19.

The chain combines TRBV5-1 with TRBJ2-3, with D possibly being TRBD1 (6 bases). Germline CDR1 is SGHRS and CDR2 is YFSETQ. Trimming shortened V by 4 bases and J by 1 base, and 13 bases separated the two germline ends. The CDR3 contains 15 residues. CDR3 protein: CASSQQGHGTDTQYF. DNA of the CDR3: TGCGCCAGCAGCCAGCAGGGACACGGCACAGATACGCAGTATTTT.

The CDR3 here is CASSPPRGRGPGQPQHF. For the CDR3, the DNA is TGTGCCAGCAGCCCCCCCCGGGGCAGGGGACCGGGTCAGCCCCAGCATTTT. The rearrangement joins TRBV6-2 or TRBV6-3 to TRBJ1-5, with a possible D match to TRBD1 (6 bases). The CDR3 runs to 17 residues. Deletions cut 6 bases from V and 6 bases from J, with 24 bases between. Per the germline V gene, CDR1 is MNHEY and CDR2 is SVGEGT.

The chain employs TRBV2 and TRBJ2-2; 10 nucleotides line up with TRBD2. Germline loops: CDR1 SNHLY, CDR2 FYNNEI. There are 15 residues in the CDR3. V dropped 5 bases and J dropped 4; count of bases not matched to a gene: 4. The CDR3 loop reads CASSPLAGVTGELFF. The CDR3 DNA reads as TGTGCCAGCAGTCCCCTAGCGGGAGTCACCGGGGAGCTGTTTTTT.

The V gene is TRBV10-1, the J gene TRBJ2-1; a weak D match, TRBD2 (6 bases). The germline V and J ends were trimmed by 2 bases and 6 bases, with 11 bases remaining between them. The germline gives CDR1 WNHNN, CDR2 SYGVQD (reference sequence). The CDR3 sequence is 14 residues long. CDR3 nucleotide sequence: TGCGCCAGCAGTGAGCTTCGGGACTCCAATGAGCAGTTCTTC. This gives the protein CASSELRDSNEQFF.

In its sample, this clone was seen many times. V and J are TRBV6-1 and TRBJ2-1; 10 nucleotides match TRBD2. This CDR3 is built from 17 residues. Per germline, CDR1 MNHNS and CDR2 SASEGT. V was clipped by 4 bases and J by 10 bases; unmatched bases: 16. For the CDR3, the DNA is TGTGCCAGCAGTGCCCGAATGCTAGCGGGAGCTTCAGAAGAGCAGTTCTTC. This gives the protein CASSARMLAGASEEQFF.